Only a few counts were recorded for the clone carrying this T cell receptor (beta chain). The target antigen is unknown. The study reverse transcribed the entire isolated RNA, so it sequenced expressed TCRB transcripts. Sequenced by immunoSEQ multiplex PCR; TCRdb stores in-frame clones only, minus some. The sample lists 150,000 or so clones; about 8.3% were seen once. This specimen belongs to a study of beta chain features in type 1 diabetes. Study results and limitations: TCRB CDR3s from Type 1 diabetes patients were moderately but significantly shorter in all four CD4+ subsets.

Stem cell-like memory, regulatory, central memory and naive CD4+ cells were sorted via CD45RO/CCR7/CD25/CD127/CD95/CD27. Germline CDR1 reads ENHRY; CDR2 reads SYGVKD. The CDR3 contains 14 residues. V lost 8 bases, J lost 7 bases, and 11 bases stayed unmatched. Material: central memory CD4+ T cells from blood. The sequence derives from a woman aged 18-29 years with type 1 diabetes. The V gene is TRBV10-3, the J gene TRBJ2-3; 8 bases align to TRBD2. As DNA, the CDR3 is TGTGCCATCTTTCCCGGCGGGAGGTCTAATACGCAGTATTTT. Its protein is CAIFPGGRSNTQYF.